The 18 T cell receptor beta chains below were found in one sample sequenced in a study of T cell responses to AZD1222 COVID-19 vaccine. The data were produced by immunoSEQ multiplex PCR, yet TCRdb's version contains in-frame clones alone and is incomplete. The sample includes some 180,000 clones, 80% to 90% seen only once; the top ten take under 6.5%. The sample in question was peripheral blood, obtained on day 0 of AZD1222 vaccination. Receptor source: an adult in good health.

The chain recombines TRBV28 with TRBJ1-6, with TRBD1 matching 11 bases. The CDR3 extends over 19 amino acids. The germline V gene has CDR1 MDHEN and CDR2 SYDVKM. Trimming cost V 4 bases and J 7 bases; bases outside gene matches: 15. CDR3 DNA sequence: TGTGCCAGCAGTTCACCTACCCGGACAGGGGGCTTAGTAAATTCACCCCTCCACTTT. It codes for CASSSPTRTGGLVNSPLHF.

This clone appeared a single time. CDR3 sequence reads: CASSFGQNTGELFF. CDR3 bases: TGTGCCAGCAGTTTCGGGCAGAACACCGGGGAGCTGTTTTTT. V gene TRBV28 combines with J gene TRBJ2-2; D is ambiguous. CDR1 and CDR2 (germline): MDHEN, SYDVKM. The germline V and J ends were trimmed by 3 bases and 1 base, with 6 bases remaining between them. The CDR3 has 14 amino acids.

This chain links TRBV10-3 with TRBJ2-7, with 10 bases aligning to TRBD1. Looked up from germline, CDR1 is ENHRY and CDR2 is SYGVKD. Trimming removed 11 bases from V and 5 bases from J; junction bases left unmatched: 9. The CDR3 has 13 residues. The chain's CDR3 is CAGMGTGVHEQYF. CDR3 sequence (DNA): TGTGCCGGCATGGGGACAGGGGTCCACGAGCAGTACTTC.

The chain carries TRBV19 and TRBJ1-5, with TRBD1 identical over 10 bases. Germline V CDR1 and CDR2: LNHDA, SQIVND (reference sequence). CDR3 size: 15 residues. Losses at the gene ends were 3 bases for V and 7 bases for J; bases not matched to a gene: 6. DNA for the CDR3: TGTGCCAGTAGTATGGGACAGGGGATAGGGCAGCCCCAGCATTTT. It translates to CASSMGQGIGQPQHF.

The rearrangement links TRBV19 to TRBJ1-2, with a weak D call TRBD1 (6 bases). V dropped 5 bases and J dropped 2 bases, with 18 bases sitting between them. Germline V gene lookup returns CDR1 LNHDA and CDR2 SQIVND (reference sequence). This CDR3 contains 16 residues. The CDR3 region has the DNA TGTGCCAGTAGTGTTTCAGGGGAATCAAGGAACTATGGCTACACCTTC. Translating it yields CASSVSGESRNYGYTF.

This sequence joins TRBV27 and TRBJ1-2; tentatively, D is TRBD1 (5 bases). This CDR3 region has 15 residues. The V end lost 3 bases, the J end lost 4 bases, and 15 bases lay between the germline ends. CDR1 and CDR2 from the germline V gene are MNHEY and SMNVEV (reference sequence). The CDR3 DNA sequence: TGTGCCAGCAGTTTTTACCCCTCAGGGCTCTATGGCTACACCTTC. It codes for CASSFYPSGLYGYTF.

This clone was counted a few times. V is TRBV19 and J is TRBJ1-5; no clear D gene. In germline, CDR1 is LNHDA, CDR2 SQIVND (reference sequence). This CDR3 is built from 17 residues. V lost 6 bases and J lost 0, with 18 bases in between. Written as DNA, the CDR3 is TGTGCCAGTAGCAGTCCTGGGCCATACTATAGCAATCAGCCCCAGCATTTT. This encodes CASSSPGPYYSNQPQHF.

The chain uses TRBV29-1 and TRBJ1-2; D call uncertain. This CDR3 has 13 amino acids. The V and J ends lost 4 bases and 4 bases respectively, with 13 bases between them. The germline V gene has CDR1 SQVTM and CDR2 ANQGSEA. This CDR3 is CSVGWGFGYGYTF. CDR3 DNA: TGCAGCGTTGGTTGGGGATTCGGCTATGGCTACACCTTC.

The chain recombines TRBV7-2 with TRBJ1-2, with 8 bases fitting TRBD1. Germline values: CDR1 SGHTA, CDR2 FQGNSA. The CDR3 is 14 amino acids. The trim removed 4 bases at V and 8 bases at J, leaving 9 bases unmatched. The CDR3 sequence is CASSSGQGGDGYTF. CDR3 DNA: TGTGCCAGCAGCTCAGGACAGGGAGGGGACGGCTACACCTTC.

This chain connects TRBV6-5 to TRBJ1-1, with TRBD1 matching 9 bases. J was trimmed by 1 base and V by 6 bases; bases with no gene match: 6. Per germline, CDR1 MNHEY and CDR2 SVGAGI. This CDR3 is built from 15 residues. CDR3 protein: CASSRGDRANTEAFF. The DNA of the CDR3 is TGTGCCAGCAGCCGCGGGGACAGGGCGAACACTGAAGCTTTCTTT.

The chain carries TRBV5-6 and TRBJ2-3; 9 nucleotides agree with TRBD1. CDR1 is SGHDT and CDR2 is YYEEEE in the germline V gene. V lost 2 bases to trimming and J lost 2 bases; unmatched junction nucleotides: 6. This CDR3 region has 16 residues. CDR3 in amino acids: CASSLLGQGLTDTQYF. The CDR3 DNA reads TGTGCCAGCAGCTTACTAGGACAGGGGCTCACAGATACGCAGTATTTT.

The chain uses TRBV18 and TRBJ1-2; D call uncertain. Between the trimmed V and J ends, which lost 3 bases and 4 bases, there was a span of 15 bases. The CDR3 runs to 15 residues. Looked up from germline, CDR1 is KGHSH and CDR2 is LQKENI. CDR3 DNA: TGTGCCAGCTCACCGGAAAGGCAGCTTCGCTATGGCTACACCTTC. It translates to CASSPERQLRYGYTF.

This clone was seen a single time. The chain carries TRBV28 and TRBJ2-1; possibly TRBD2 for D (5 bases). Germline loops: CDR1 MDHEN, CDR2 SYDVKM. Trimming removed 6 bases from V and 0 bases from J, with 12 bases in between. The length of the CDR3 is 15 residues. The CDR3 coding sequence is TGTGCCAGCAGAGGAGGACGGAGCTCCTACAATGAGCAGTTCTTC. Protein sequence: CASRGGRSSYNEQFF.

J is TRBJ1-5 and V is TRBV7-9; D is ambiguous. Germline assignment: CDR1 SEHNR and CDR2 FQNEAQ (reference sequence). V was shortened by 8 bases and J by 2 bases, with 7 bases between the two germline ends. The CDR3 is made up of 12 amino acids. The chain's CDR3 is CASQEGNQPQHF. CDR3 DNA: TGTGCCAGCCAGGAAGGCAATCAGCCCCAGCATTTT.

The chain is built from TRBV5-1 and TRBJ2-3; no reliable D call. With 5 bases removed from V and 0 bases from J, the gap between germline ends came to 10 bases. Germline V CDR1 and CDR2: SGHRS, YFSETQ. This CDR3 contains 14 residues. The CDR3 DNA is TGCGCCAGCAGAGACGGCCATAGCACAGATACGCAGTATTTT. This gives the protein CASRDGHSTDTQYF.

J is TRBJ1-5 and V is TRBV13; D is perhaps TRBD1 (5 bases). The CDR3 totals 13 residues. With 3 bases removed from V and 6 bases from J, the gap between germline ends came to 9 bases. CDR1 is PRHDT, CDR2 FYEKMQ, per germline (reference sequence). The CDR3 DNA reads TGTGCCAGCAGCTTCAGTGGGGGTCAGCCCCAGCATTTT. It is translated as CASSFSGGQPQHF.

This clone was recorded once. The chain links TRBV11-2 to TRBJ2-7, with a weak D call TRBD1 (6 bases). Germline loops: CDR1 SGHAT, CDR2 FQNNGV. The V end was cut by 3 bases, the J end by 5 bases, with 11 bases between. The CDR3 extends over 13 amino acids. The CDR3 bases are TGTGCCAGCAGCTTTTCACCAGGGGACGAGCAGTACTTC. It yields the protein CASSFSPGDEQYF. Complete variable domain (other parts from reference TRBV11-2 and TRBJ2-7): EAGVAQSPRYKIIEKRQSVAFWCNPISGHATLYWYQQILGQGPKLLIQFQNNGVVDDSQLPKDRFSAERLKGVDSTLKIQPAKLEDSAVYLCASSFSPGDEQYFGPGTRLTVT.

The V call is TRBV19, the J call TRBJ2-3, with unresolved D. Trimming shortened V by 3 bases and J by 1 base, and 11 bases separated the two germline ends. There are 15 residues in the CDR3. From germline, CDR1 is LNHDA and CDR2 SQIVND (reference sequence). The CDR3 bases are TGTGCCAGTAGTATGTCTGGCGTGCGCACAGATACGCAGTATTTT. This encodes CASSMSGVRTDTQYF.